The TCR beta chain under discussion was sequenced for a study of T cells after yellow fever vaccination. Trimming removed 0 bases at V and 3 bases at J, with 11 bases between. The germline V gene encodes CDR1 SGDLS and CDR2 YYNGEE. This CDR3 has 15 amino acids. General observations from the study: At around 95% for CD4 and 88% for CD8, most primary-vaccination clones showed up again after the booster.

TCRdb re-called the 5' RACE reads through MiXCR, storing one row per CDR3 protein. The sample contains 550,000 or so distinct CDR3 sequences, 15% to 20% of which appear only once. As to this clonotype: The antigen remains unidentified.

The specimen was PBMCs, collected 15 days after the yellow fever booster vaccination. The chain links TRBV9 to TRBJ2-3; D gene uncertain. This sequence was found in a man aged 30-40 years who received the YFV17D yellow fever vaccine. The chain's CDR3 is CASSVEGSATDTQYF. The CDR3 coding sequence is TGTGCCAGCAGCGTAGAGGGCAGCGCTACAGATACGCAGTATTTT.